A single sample gave rise to the 28 T cell receptor beta chains below, sequenced in a study of CXCR3-negative and CXCR3-positive naive CD8 T cells. Study results and limitations: A higher hydrophobicity marked the TRB CDR3s of CXCR3-positive naive cells versus CXCR3-negative naive cells.

These receptors' antigens are unknown. The authors prepared UMI-labeled TRB cDNA libraries by 5' RACE. Reanalyzing the 5' RACE reads, TCRdb keeps one entry per CDR3 protein, without DNA. This table holds around 140,000 distinct CDR3 sequences. Sequencing was performed on naive CXCR3+ CD8+ T cells from blood. The subset was: CD45RO-CCR7+CD27+CD95- naive CD8+ T cells expressing CXCR3 (TNR3+). The receptors derive from a human donor in good health. Some clones in this sample may be carry-over from other donors' samples.

The rearrangement links TRBV27 to TRBJ2-7. Germline-derived CDR1 and CDR2 are MNHEY and SMNVEV (reference sequence). The CDR3 consists of 14 residues. The CDR3 loop reads CASSFLEASYEQYF.

The chain combines TRBV6-5 with TRBJ2-7; the TCRdb call, TRBD2, lacks DNA for checking. Germline V gene lookup returns CDR1 MNHEY and CDR2 SVGAGI. CDR3 length: 12 amino acids. CDR3 amino acids: CASSYARGEQYF.

V is TRBV14 and J is TRBJ1-6; with no DNA, the TCRdb D assignment of TRBD1 cannot be verified. From germline, CDR1 is SGHDN and CDR2 FVKESK. The CDR3 length is 16 residues. CDR3 sequence: CASSGRTGLWGSPLHF.

The CDR3 reads CASSLPPGTYSYEQYF. The chain employs TRBV28 and TRBJ2-7; the D gene TCRdb calls, TRBD1, cannot be checked with no DNA. Germline V CDR1 and CDR2: MDHEN, SYDVKM. The CDR3 sequence is 16 residues long.

This chain links TRBV7-9 with TRBJ2-7. CDR1 and CDR2 (germline): SEHNR, FQNEAQ (reference sequence). This CDR3 has 14 amino acids. The CDR3 protein is CASSLVTEWGEQYF.

The V and J genes are TRBV20-1 and TRBJ1-1; TCRdb proposes TRBD1, but this gene call is untestable without DNA. The CDR3 length is 15 residues. CDR1 and CDR2 (germline): DFQATT, SNEGSKA (reference sequence). The chain's CDR3 is CSAPLRDRAHTEAFF.

The CDR3: CASSLVGEFSGLF. The chain joins TRBV7-9 to TRBJ1-1; without DNA, the TCRdb call of TRBD1 cannot be checked. Germline V CDR1 and CDR2: SEHNR, FQNEAQ (reference sequence). The CDR3 spans 13 residues.

The rearrangement uses TRBV7-9 and TRBJ2-7. CDR3 length: 13 amino acids. The V gene's germline CDR1 is SEHNR and CDR2 FQNEAQ (reference sequence). The CDR3 reads CASSFGSNYEQYF.

V usage is TRBV9 and J usage is TRBJ2-1; checking the TCRdb D call of TRBD1 is not possible without DNA. The CDR3 loop spans 17 amino acids. Germline V gene sequence: CDR1 SGDLS, CDR2 YYNGEE. The CDR3 loop is CASSVHSGGGLYNEQFF.

The chain carries TRBV9 and TRBJ2-3; no DNA is available, so the TRBD1 call from TCRdb remains unchecked. Germline CDR1 SGDLS, CDR2 YYNGEE. The CDR3 covers 13 residues. The chain's CDR3 is CASSDPPGDTQYF.

The genes are TRBV6-6 and TRBJ2-1; TCRdb designates TRBD2, a call that cannot be tested without DNA. This CDR3 contains 12 residues. Germline V gene data show CDR1 as MNHNY and CDR2 as SVGAGI (reference sequence). CDR3: CASLAGVGEQFF.

J is TRBJ2-2 and V is TRBV29-1. The CDR3 contains 12 residues. The germline gives CDR1 SQVTM, CDR2 ANQGSEA. CDR3 sequence: CSVVLTTGELFF.

The V and J genes are TRBV29-1 and TRBJ2-3. CDR3 length: 12 residues. Germline V gene lookup returns CDR1 SQVTM and CDR2 ANQGSEA. The CDR3 loop reads CSVTVAPDTQYF.

The chain recombines TRBV21-1 with TRBJ1-1. TRBV21-1 is a known pseudogene. The CDR3 is made up of 16 amino acids. This CDR3 is CASSNALGNTGPGAFF.

The chain carries TRBV19 and TRBJ2-7; the D call from TCRdb, TRBD1, cannot be confirmed without DNA. In germline, CDR1 is LNHDA, CDR2 SQIVND (reference sequence). The CDR3 loop spans 13 amino acids. The CDR3 protein is CASSQGTFLEQYF. Variable domain in full (rest from reference TRBV19 and TRBJ2-7): DGGITQSPKYLFRKEGQNVTLSCEQNLNHDAMYWYRQDPGQGLRLIYYSQIVNDFQKGDIAEGYSVSREKKESFPLTVTSAQKNPTAFYLCASSQGTFLEQYFGPGTRLTVT.

The V call is TRBV5-5, the J call TRBJ1-1; TCRdb calls TRBD1, which cannot be checked without DNA. The germline V gene encodes CDR1 SGHKS and CDR2 YYEKEE (reference sequence). This CDR3 spans 13 amino acids. The CDR3 sequence is CASSLGVAQGAFF.

The chain carries TRBV29-1 and TRBJ2-7; TCRdb outputs TRBD2, but without DNA this stays unchecked. Germline V gives CDR1 SQVTM, CDR2 ANQGSEA. The CDR3 is made up of 16 amino acids. CDR3 sequence reads: CSVAAYGSGVIYEQYF.

This rearrangement joins TRBV7-9 to TRBJ1-3. CDR1 is SEHNR and CDR2 is FQNEAQ in the germline V gene (reference sequence). The length of the CDR3 is 16 residues. The CDR3 region is CASSAQGILSGNTIYF.

The chain couples TRBV27 to TRBJ2-7; checking the TCRdb D call of TRBD2 is not possible without DNA. The germline CDR1 and CDR2 sequences are MNHEY and SMNVEV (reference sequence). This CDR3 spans 15 amino acids. The CDR3 loop is CASSSGLAGIYEQYF.

CDR3 in amino acids: CASSQESGGGLSYEQYF. The chain employs TRBV4-3 and TRBJ2-7; the TCRdb call, TRBD1, lacks DNA for checking. CDR1 is LGHNA and CDR2 is YSLEER in the germline V gene. CDR3 length: 17 amino acids.

This chain links TRBV7-9 with TRBJ2-7; TCRdb reports TRBD1, a call that lacks DNA to check it against. Per germline, CDR1 SEHNR and CDR2 FQNEAQ (reference sequence). The CDR3 contains 12 residues. The CDR3 loop reads CASSTLPGTVFF.

The V gene is TRBV7-3, the J gene TRBJ2-1; TCRdb's D call, TRBD2, is unchecked because there is no DNA. Germline CDR1 SGHTA, CDR2 FQGTGA. The length of the CDR3 is 15 residues. The CDR3 sequence: CASSFVAGRANEQFF. Full variable domain (rest looked up from reference TRBV7-3 and TRBJ2-1): GAGVSQTPSNKVTEKGKYVELRCDPISGHTALYWYRQSLGQGPEFLIYFQGTGAADDSGLPNDRFFAVRPEGSVSTLKIQRTERGDSAVYLCASSFVAGRANEQFFGPGTRLTVL.

The CDR3: CASTLFRTGRVNTEAFF. This sequence joins TRBV7-8 and TRBJ1-1. Per germline, CDR1 SGHVS and CDR2 FQNEAQ. This CDR3 comprises 17 residues.

The gene calls are TRBV4-1 and TRBJ2-2; TCRdb outputs TRBD1, but without DNA this stays unchecked. Germline values: CDR1 MGHRA, CDR2 YSYEKL. This CDR3 contains 16 residues. The CDR3 reads CASSQEGQENTGELFF.

The chain is built from TRBV27 and TRBJ2-7; absent DNA, TCRdb's TRBD1 call cannot be checked. Looked up from germline, CDR1 is MNHEY and CDR2 is SMNVEV (reference sequence). This CDR3 is built from 14 residues. CDR3 protein: CASSPRDSPYEQYF.

The rearrangement links TRBV7-6 to TRBJ2-1; TCRdb picks TRBD1, but there is no DNA to check that call. CDR1 is SGHVS, CDR2 FNYEAQ, per germline. This CDR3 contains 17 residues. CDR3 amino acids: CASSLVVGTGEDNEQFF.

The J gene is TRBJ1-1, the V gene TRBV5-1. CDR1 is SGHRS, CDR2 YFSETQ, per germline. The CDR3 contains 12 residues. The CDR3 sequence is CASSLRNTEAFF.

CDR3 region: CASSQRNGNEQFF. The V call is TRBV5-6, the J call TRBJ2-1. CDR1 and CDR2 from the germline V gene are SGHDT and YYEEEE. The CDR3 loop spans 13 amino acids.